The sequence of this T cell receptor beta chain was determined in a study of blood T cell repertoires in COVID-19. This clone showed up just a few times. Some clones are missing from TCRdb's copy, which holds only in-frame ones; the method was immunoSEQ multiplex PCR. The sample shows roughly 58,000 clones, about 66% of them seen only once. Specimen: PBMCs or T cells enriched from blood (not recorded which). This TCR was sampled from a woman aged 60-75 years who had been exposed to COVID-19.

DNA of the CDR3: TGTGCCAGCAGCCCCAGGGTAGTGTCTGTGACACCCCTCCACTTT. Its translation is CASSPRVVSVTPLHF. J is TRBJ1-6 and V is TRBV28, with a possible D match to TRBD1 (5 bases). From germline, CDR1 is MDHEN and CDR2 SYDVKM. CDR3 length: 15 residues. V was shortened by 6 bases and J by 11 bases, with 20 bases between the two germline ends.